The entry below describes one TCR beta chain. One entry per CDR3 protein, called by TCRdb with MiXCR from the 5' RACE reads. The sample records some 17,000 distinct CDR3 sequences, roughly 15% being singletons. The sample comes from a study of HIV-infected patients and healthy controls. This CDR3 comprises 13 residues. Germline V gene sequence: CDR1 MNHEY, CDR2 SMNVEV (reference sequence). V dropped 5 bases and J dropped 6; count of bases not matched to a gene: 6. The V and J genes are TRBV27 and TRBJ2-7, with 8 bases fitting TRBD1. This TCR was sampled from a human donor in good health. Sequences were obtained from CD8+ T cells from blood. As DNA, the CDR3 is TGTGCCAGCAGTGCCGGACAGGGCTTCGAGCAGTACTTC. Protein product: CASSAGQGFEQYF.